What follows are 30 T cell receptor beta chains derived from one specimen sequenced in a study of technical replicates of blood from a handful of donors. Sequencing was performed with immunoSEQ multiplex PCR; in TCRdb, only in-frame clones are kept and a portion is missing. Of more than 80,000 clones detected, about 96% appear once; the ten largest clones hold approximately 0.3%. Specimen: T cells isolated from PBMCs. The receptors originated from a human donor in good health.

The gene calls are TRBV28 and TRBJ2-7; D perhaps matches TRBD2 (7 bases). Trimming cost V 2 bases and J 7 bases, with 12 bases left between them. The CDR3 runs to 13 residues. Germline V gene data show CDR1 as MDHEN and CDR2 as SYDVKM. CDR3 sequence reads: CASSLGGAVEQYF. DNA of the CDR3: TGTGCCAGCAGTTTAGGGGGGGCTGTGGAGCAGTACTTC.

CDR3 in amino acids: CASSIPPGQGNTDTQYF. For the CDR3, the DNA is TGCGCCAGCAGCATCCCTCCGGGACAGGGGAACACAGATACGCAGTATTTT. The chain joins TRBV10-2 to TRBJ2-3, with 10 bases aligning to TRBD1. The V gene's germline CDR1 is WSHSY and CDR2 SAAADI. The ends lost 6 bases at V and 2 bases at J; junction bases unmatched: 11. CDR3 length: 17 residues.

V is TRBV27 and J is TRBJ2-7, with D possibly TRBD2 on 6 matching bases. V dropped 4 bases and J dropped 6 bases, with 7 bases sitting between them. CDR1 is MNHEY and CDR2 is SMNVEV in the germline V gene (reference sequence). The CDR3 contains 11 residues. In DNA, the CDR3 is TGTGCCAGCAGTTGGAGGGGCGAGCAGTACTTC. This codes for CASSWRGEQYF.

This rearrangement joins TRBV7-9 to TRBJ2-3; 14 nucleotides line up with TRBD2. CDR3 length: 17 amino acids. Per the germline V gene, CDR1 is SEHNR and CDR2 is FQNEAQ (reference sequence). Trimming removed 6 bases from V and 4 bases from J; junction bases left unmatched: 9. The chain's CDR3 is CASRRTSGRLLPDTQYF. In DNA, the CDR3 is TGTGCCAGCAGGCGGACTAGCGGGAGGTTGTTGCCAGATACGCAGTATTTT.

J is TRBJ2-3 and V is TRBV2; 9 bases align to TRBD2. Germline CDR1 reads SNHLY; CDR2 reads FYNNEI. The CDR3 runs to 14 residues. With V trimmed by 8 bases and J by 3 bases, 6 bases remained unmatched. The CDR3 loop is CASSGGLATDTQYF. CDR3 nucleotide sequence: TGTGCCAGCTCTGGGGGACTAGCTACAGATACGCAGTATTTT. The full variable domain, its missing parts supplied by reference TRBV2 and TRBJ2-3, is EPEVTQTPSHQVTQMGQEVILRCVPISNHLYFYWYRQILGQKVEFLVSFYNNEISEKSEIFDDQFSVERPDGSNFTLKIRSTKLEDSAMYFCASSGGLATDTQYFGPGTRLTVL.

The genes are TRBV6-5 and TRBJ2-7, with D maybe TRBD2 (5 bases). CDR1 is MNHEY, CDR2 SVGAGI, per germline. Trimming took off 4 bases at V and 3 bases at J, with 13 bases between the two ends. This CDR3 spans 14 amino acids. The CDR3 is CASSSAGLNYEQYF. CDR3 coding DNA: TGTGCCAGCAGTTCCGCGGGTTTGAACTACGAGCAGTACTTC.

The V and J genes are TRBV29-1 and TRBJ2-7, with D tentatively TRBD1 (6 bases). The germline CDR1 and CDR2 sequences are SQVTM and ANQGSEA. The V and J ends lost 7 bases and 5 bases respectively, with 12 bases between them. CDR3 length: 11 residues. This chain's CDR3 is CSAFRGNEQYF. The CDR3 DNA follows: TGCAGCGCATTCAGGGGCAACGAGCAGTACTTC.

The chain is built from TRBV7-9 and TRBJ2-7; possibly TRBD1 for D (5 bases). CDR3 size: 14 residues. V was cut by 1 base and J by 6 bases, with 13 bases left in between. Germline CDR1 is SEHNR and CDR2 is FQNEAQ (reference sequence). This chain's CDR3 is CASSLDGRVSEQYF. In DNA, the CDR3 is TGTGCCAGCAGCTTAGATGGCAGGGTTAGCGAGCAGTACTTC.

This sequence joins TRBV9 and TRBJ2-7; D remains ambiguous. Germline assignment: CDR1 SGDLS and CDR2 YYNGEE. There are 12 residues in the CDR3. The V and J ends lost 5 bases and 6 bases respectively, with 12 bases between them. The CDR3 is CASSTPAREQYF. The CDR3 nucleotides are TGTGCCAGCAGTACCCCAGCGCGCGAGCAGTACTTC.

V and J are TRBV19 and TRBJ2-5; 9 bases line up with TRBD2. Germline CDR1 LNHDA, CDR2 SQIVND (reference sequence). V shed 3 bases, J shed 5 bases, and the junction held 10 bases outside the gene matches. CDR3 length equals 16 residues. CDR3 in amino acids: CASSIGNLAGRETQYF. The CDR3 coding sequence is TGTGCCAGTAGTATCGGTAACCTAGCGGGACGGGAGACCCAGTACTTC.

The chain combines TRBV20-1 with TRBJ1-4; the D is unclear. Per germline, CDR1 DFQATT and CDR2 SNEGSKA (reference sequence). Deletions cut 2 bases from V and 5 bases from J, with 3 bases between. The CDR3 runs to 11 residues. CDR3 loop: CSARQNEKLFF. The DNA of the CDR3 is TGCAGTGCTAGACAGAATGAAAAACTGTTTTTT.

J is TRBJ2-1 and V is TRBV5-4; possible D gene TRBD2, 5 bases. Germline assignment: CDR1 SGHNT and CDR2 YYREEE (reference sequence). The CDR3 has 14 amino acids. V was clipped by 5 bases and J by 6 bases, with 15 bases between them. The CDR3 reads CASSDGGYRNEQFF. CDR3 DNA: TGTGCCAGCAGTGACGGCGGGTACCGCAATGAGCAGTTCTTC.

CDR3 amino acids: CASSISPGLGGLNYGYTF. The CDR3 nucleotides are TGTGCCAGTAGTATCTCCCCCGGCCTCGGAGGTTTAAACTATGGCTACACCTTC. This chain uses TRBV19 with TRBJ1-2; D not certain. The CDR3 extends over 18 amino acids. Germline-derived CDR1 and CDR2 are LNHDA and SQIVND (reference sequence). V lost 3 bases to trimming and J lost 2 bases, with 22 bases between them.

The chain employs TRBV11-2 and TRBJ2-3; 7 bases are a match to TRBD2. V lost 0 bases and J lost 8; bases outside the gene matches: 11. The length of the CDR3 is 16 residues. Looked up from germline, CDR1 is SGHAT and CDR2 is FQNNGV. The CDR3 sequence: CASSLEWREIPLTQYF. CDR3 nucleotides: TGTGCCAGCAGCTTAGAGTGGCGGGAGATCCCGCTTACGCAGTATTTT.

The chain combines TRBV5-5 with TRBJ2-5, with 12 bases identical to TRBD2. CDR3 length equals 15 residues. Germline assignment: CDR1 SGHKS and CDR2 YYEKEE (reference sequence). Germline trimming cut 4 bases from V and 5 bases from J; bases unmatched to any gene: 6. CDR3 nucleotides: TGTGCCAGCAGCGCGGGACTAGCGGGTTCGGAGACCCAGTACTTC. This encodes CASSAGLAGSETQYF.

The chain has TRBV19 and TRBJ2-2; a possible D gene is TRBD1 (5 bases). Germline V CDR1 and CDR2: LNHDA, SQIVND (reference sequence). The V end was cut by 0 bases, the J end by 3 bases, with 8 bases between. CDR3 length: 15 residues. Written as DNA, the CDR3 is TGTGCCAGTAGTATAGAAGACAGCTACACCGGGGAGCTGTTTTTT. Translating it yields CASSIEDSYTGELFF.

This clone was observed a single time. V and J are TRBV5-4 and TRBJ1-2; a weak D match, TRBD1 (5 bases). The germline V gene encodes CDR1 SGHNT and CDR2 YYREEE (reference sequence). Trimming pared 4 bases from V and 2 bases from J, leaving 12 bases between. The CDR3 is 14 residues long. CDR3: CASSPQGINYGYTF. CDR3 nucleotides: TGTGCCAGCAGCCCCCAGGGAATAAACTATGGCTACACCTTC.

The rearrangement uses TRBV29-1 and TRBJ2-4, with D maybe TRBD2 (6 bases). The CDR3 is made up of 12 amino acids. Trimming removed 3 bases from V and 8 bases from J, with 11 bases in between. The V gene's germline CDR1 is SQVTM and CDR2 ANQGSEA. This CDR3 reads CSVDGSEDIQYF. CDR3 sequence (DNA): TGCAGCGTTGACGGGAGTGAGGACATTCAGTACTTC.

The genes are TRBV27 and TRBJ1-2, with D possibly matching TRBD1 (6 bases). Trimming took off 2 bases at V and 6 bases at J, with 13 bases between the two ends. The CDR3 has 14 residues. Germline assignment: CDR1 MNHEY and CDR2 SMNVEV (reference sequence). The CDR3: CASSLLEGGNGYTF. In DNA, the CDR3 is TGTGCCAGCAGTTTACTTGAGGGGGGGAATGGCTACACCTTC.

This chain uses TRBV6-1 with TRBJ1-2; a possible D gene is TRBD1 (6 bases). Germline loops: CDR1 MNHNS, CDR2 SASEGT. Trimming cost V 2 bases and J 7 bases, with 14 bases left between them. The CDR3 has 14 amino acids. The CDR3 nucleotides are TGTGCCAGCAGTGAAATGGGGACATTGGCTGGCTACACCTTC. Its protein is CASSEMGTLAGYTF.

The V gene is TRBV4-3, the J gene TRBJ2-6, with D tentatively TRBD2 (6 bases). V was pared by 2 bases and J by 0 bases, with 11 bases between. This CDR3 has 17 residues. The germline V gene has CDR1 LGHNA and CDR2 YSLEER. In nucleotides, the CDR3 is TGCGCCAGCAGCCAACCGGGACTGCCCTCTGGGGCCAACGTCCTGACTTTC. Translated, it gives CASSQPGLPSGANVLTF.

Comment on this clone: Its ends do not fully match the called genes, so a read error is possible. The V gene is TRBV2, the J gene TRBJ1-1; 8 bases agree with TRBD1. CDR3 length equals 14 residues. Germline V gene lookup returns CDR1 SNHLY and CDR2 FYNNEI. CDR3 nucleotide sequence: TGTGCCAGCAGGGAAGACAGGGGACGAGCTGAAGCTTTCTTT. It yields the protein CASREDRGRAEAFF.

This chain links TRBV15 with TRBJ1-1, with D possibly being TRBD1 (5 bases). Deletions cut 6 bases from V and 4 bases from J, with 15 bases between. CDR1 is LNHNV, CDR2 YYDKDF, per germline (reference sequence). CDR3 length: 14 residues. This CDR3 reads CATRELIGGTEAFF. The CDR3 coding sequence is TGTGCCACCAGGGAATTGATCGGGGGCACTGAAGCTTTCTTT.

V is TRBV5-1 and J is TRBJ2-5; the match to TRBD2 covers 11 bases. This CDR3 is built from 17 residues. CDR1 is SGHRS, CDR2 YFSETQ, per germline. The trim removed 0 bases at V and 4 bases at J, leaving 8 bases unmatched. The CDR3 sequence: CASSLAGPSGRRETQYF. CDR3 DNA: TGCGCCAGCAGCTTGGCTGGGCCTAGCGGGAGGCGAGAGACCCAGTACTTC.

The V call is TRBV4-3, the J call TRBJ2-3; weak D call: TRBD2 (5 bases). Germline V gene data show CDR1 as LGHNA and CDR2 as YSLEER. Trimming left V 4 bases short and J 6 bases short, with 17 bases between. The CDR3 sequence is 15 residues long. The CDR3 sequence: CASSPLTASGDTQYF. The CDR3 DNA follows: TGCGCCAGCAGCCCTTTAACAGCTTCGGGGGATACGCAGTATTTT.

The chain couples TRBV4-3 to TRBJ1-5; no clear D. In germline, CDR1 is LGHNA, CDR2 YSLEER. V was cut by 0 bases and J by 3 bases, with 15 bases left in between. The CDR3 runs to 17 residues. The CDR3 sequence: CASSQDSFRSFNQPQHF. CDR3 nucleotides: TGCGCCAGCAGCCAAGATAGCTTCCGGTCCTTCAATCAGCCCCAGCATTTT.

The rearrangement uses TRBV7-2 and TRBJ2-1, with D possibly called TRBD1 or TRBD2 (9 bases each). CDR1 and CDR2 from the germline V gene are SGHTA and FQGNSA. This CDR3 is built from 18 residues. V was clipped by 6 bases and J by 9 bases, with 30 bases between them. The CDR3 region is CASRTTGGGGRAGVEQFF. CDR3 DNA: TGTGCCAGCAGAACAACAGGGGGCGGCGGGAGGGCCGGGGTTGAGCAGTTCTTC.

The chain recombines TRBV6-1 with TRBJ2-5; 8 bases are a match to TRBD1. The CDR3 runs to 14 residues. CDR1 is MNHNS, CDR2 SASEGT, per germline. After removal of 8 bases from V and 7 bases from J, the junction contained 12 bases not matched to a gene. The CDR3 protein is CASGVIGQGATQYF. Here the CDR3 DNA reads TGTGCCAGCGGAGTGATAGGACAGGGAGCGACCCAGTACTTC.

This sequence joins TRBV7-2 and TRBJ2-1; D gene ambiguous. Per the germline V gene, CDR1 is SGHTA and CDR2 is FQGNSA. V lost 5 bases and J lost 4, with 9 bases in between. The length of the CDR3 is 13 residues. CDR3 sequence (DNA): TGTGCCAGCAGCCTAGGGCTTTACAATGAGCAGTTCTTC. Translated: CASSLGLYNEQFF.

The gene calls are TRBV30 and TRBJ2-1, with a possible D match to TRBD1 (7 bases). Per germline, CDR1 GTSNPN and CDR2 SVGIG (reference sequence). The CDR3 covers 13 residues. The V end lost 7 bases, the J end lost 5 bases, and 15 bases lay between the germline ends. As DNA, the CDR3 is TGTGCCTACAGGAGGGGGCGGAACAATGAGCAGTTCTTC. The encoded protein is CAYRRGRNNEQFF.